Given below is one TCR beta chain in context. Its antigen is currently unknown. Profiling relied on immunoSEQ multiplex PCR, and the TCRdb table lists in-frame clones only, not all of them. The table records approximately 2.3 million clones, approximately 95% of them present only once. This record comes from a study of shared clonotypes between healthy human individuals. Study-level results: Estimated richness values were generally larger in naive subsets than in memory subsets.

V was clipped by 10 bases and J by 0 bases; unmatched bases: 17. This CDR3 is built from 19 residues. The germline CDR1 and CDR2 sequences are WSHSY and SAAADI. The sequence derives from a man aged 18 to 30 in good health. Some clones in this sample may be carry-over from other donors' samples. The rearrangement joins TRBV10-2 to TRBJ2-1, with TRBD2 identical over 11 bases. Material: naive CD4+ T cells from PBMCs. Subset meaning: CD45RA+ positively selected. The CDR3 spells CATKSTGTSGSSSYNEQFF. CDR3 DNA sequence: TGCGCCACCAAATCGACCGGGACTAGCGGTTCCAGCTCCTACAATGAGCAGTTCTTC.